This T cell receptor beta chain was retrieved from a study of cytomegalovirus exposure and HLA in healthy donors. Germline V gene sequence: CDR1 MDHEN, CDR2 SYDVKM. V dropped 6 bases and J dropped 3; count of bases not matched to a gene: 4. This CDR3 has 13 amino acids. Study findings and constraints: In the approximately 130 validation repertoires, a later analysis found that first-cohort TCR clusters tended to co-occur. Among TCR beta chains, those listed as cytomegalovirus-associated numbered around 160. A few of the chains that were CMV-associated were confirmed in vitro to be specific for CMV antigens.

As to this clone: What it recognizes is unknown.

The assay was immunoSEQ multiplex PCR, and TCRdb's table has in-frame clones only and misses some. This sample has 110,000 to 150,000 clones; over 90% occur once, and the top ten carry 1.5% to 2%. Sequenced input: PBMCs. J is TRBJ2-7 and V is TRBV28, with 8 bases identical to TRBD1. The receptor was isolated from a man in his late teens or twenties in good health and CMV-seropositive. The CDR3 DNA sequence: TGTGCCAGCAGCCGGACAGGGAGCTACGAGCAGTACTTC. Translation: CASSRTGSYEQYF. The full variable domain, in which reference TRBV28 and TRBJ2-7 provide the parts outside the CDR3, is DVKVTQSSRYLVKRTGEKVFLECVQDMDHENMFWYRQDPGLGLRLIYFSYDVKMKEKGDIPEGYSVSREKKERFSLILESASTNQTSMYLCASSRTGSYEQYFGPGTRLTVT.